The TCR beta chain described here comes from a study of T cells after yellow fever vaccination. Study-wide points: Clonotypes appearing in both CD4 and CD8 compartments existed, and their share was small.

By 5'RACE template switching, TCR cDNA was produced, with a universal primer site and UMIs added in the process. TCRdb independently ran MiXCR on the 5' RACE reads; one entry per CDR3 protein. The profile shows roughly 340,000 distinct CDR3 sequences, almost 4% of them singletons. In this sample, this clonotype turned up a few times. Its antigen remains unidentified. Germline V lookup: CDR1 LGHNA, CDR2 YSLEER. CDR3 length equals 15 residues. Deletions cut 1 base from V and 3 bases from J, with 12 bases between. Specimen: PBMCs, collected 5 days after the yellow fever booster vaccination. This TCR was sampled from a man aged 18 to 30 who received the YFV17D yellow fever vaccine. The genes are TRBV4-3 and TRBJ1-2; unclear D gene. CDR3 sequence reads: CASSQGVSGYYGYTF. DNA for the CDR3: TGCGCCAGCAGCCAAGGTGTGTCGGGATACTATGGCTACACCTTC.